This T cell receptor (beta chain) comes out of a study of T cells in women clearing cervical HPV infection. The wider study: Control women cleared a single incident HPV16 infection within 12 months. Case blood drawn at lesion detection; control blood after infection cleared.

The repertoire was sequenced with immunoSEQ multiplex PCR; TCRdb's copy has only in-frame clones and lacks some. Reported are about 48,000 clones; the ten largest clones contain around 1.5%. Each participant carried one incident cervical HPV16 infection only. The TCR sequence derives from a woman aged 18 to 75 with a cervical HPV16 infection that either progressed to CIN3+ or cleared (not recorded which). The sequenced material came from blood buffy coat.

The sequenced part of the CDR3 DNA is TGTGCCAGCTCACCGACTTGGACAGTCACAGATACG. This sequence encodes CASSPTWTVTDT. The entire CDR3 protein is CASSPTWTVTDTQYF. The chain couples TRBV18 to TRBJ2-3; weak D call: TRBD1 (6 bases). The sequenced fragment ends 3 residues before the CDR3 boundary, so the rest is inferred from the germline J gene. The germline CDR1 and CDR2 sequences are KGHSH and LQKENI. Trimming shortened V by 3 bases and J by 2 bases, and 12 bases separated the two germline ends. The CDR3 is 15 residues long.